This note documents a single T cell receptor beta chain sequence. This receptor's antigen is unknown. Base-call qualities are not available, and no considerably larger clone is one nucleotide away. This sample is part of a study of blood T cell repertoires in COVID-19 (dated by TCRdb to about 2020). The study in broad terms: Samples from collaborators originated in the United States, Italy and Spain and spanned both the acute and convalescent phases of COVID-19. The repertoires were released in a freely available public database meant as a resource for research on the immune response to SARS-CoV-2. Subjects who had been exposed to COVID-19, were actively infected with it, or had recovered from it provided the deeply sampled blood TCRbeta repertoires that made up the dataset. Where available, HLA class I and class II types were taken from metadata supplied by the sample provider and were not determined by assay-based typing. The prospective study material was composed of cDNA or gDNA derived from T cells, B-cell-depleted T cells, or PBMCs. Samples were obtained from the ongoing ImmuneRACE study (first 160 participants) and from about 1,300 subjects provided by 6 global collaborators. Sample metadata almost always included a de-identified subject ID, COVID-19 status, age in years and sex.

CDR1 is given as SGHAT and CDR2 as FQDESV, both from the germline V gene (reference sequence). V has 0 bases trimmed and J has 3 bases trimmed; junction bases matching no gene number 3. Spanning cysteine to phenylalanine, the CDR3 consists of 15 amino acids. This entry keeps only the CDR3 DNA: 45 bases, framed from base 1. TCRbeta CDR3 regions were amplified from genomic DNA using the immunoSEQ Assay, a bias-controlled multiplex PCR. For the original study's pipeline: The number of nucleated cells in each sample was estimated from the amplification of reference gene primers within the assay. To quantify the absolute abundance of each unique TCRbeta CDR3 rearrangement, sequence reads were collapsed and filtered. For each sample, productive Simpson clonality was calculated by taking the square root of Simpson's diversity index across productive rearrangements. What TCRdb holds here is the immuneACCESS table cut down to in-frame rearrangements. Part of the clones is not present; checked against another copy, under half of the missing clones reflect an unresolved V gene, and the others are unexplained. V and J calls and clone size are given by that table; D and trimming were obtained from the DNA. The sample profile shows 270,000 or so clones; roughly 89% of them were found once. Approximately 4.3% of the sample comes from the top ten.

Each collaborating institution followed its own protocols to collect whole blood in K2EDTA tubes. For TCRbeta analysis, collaborator samples were shipped as frozen whole blood, as isolated PBMCs, or as DNA extracted from either sample type. Here is what the overall study found, with its caveats: How much clinical and demographic metadata was included differed by source and by participant, and the metadata was provided uncurated.

The rearrangement joined TRBV11-1 to TRBJ2-7, with 9 middle bases fitting TRBD1. This TCR was sampled from a middle-aged man with acute or convalescent COVID-19. The sequenced material came from peripheral blood. The DNA sequence is as follows: TGTGCCAGCAGCTTAGCCGACAGGGGGATCTACGAGCAGTACTTC. The encoded protein is CASSLADRGIYEQYF. Here the CDR3 is joined to the reference TRBV11-1 and TRBJ2-7 genes, and the full variable domain is: EAEVAQSPRYKITEKSQAVAFWCDPISGHATLYWYRQILGQGPELLVQFQDESVVDDSQLPKDRFSAERLKGVDSTLKIQPAELGDSAMYLCASSLADRGIYEQYFGPGTRLTVT.